The clone carrying this T cell receptor beta chain was found a few times. Its target is not known. The data are from a study of response to subunit inactivated influenza vaccine. Study-wide results and caveats: After each seasonal influenza vaccination, few new T cells are recruited, the authors suggested.

One entry per CDR3 protein, called by TCRdb with MiXCR from the RT-PCR reads. The table lists hundreds of thousands of distinct CDR3 sequences, over 9.5% of them singletons. The source is a man aged 50 to 60 who received an inactivated influenza vaccine. The sequenced sample was PBMCs from blood, obtained on the day of vaccination.

CDR3 region: CASSQDRVAREQFF. In nucleotides, the CDR3 is TGCGCCAGCAGCCAAGACCGAGTGGCGCGGGAGCAGTTCTTC. The V gene is TRBV4-3, the J gene TRBJ2-1, with D unclear. CDR3 length: 14 amino acids. Germline assignment: CDR1 LGHNA and CDR2 YSLEER. Trimming removed 0 bases from V and 10 bases from J, with 13 bases in between.